Sequencing of this T cell receptor (beta chain) was carried out in a study of shared clonotypes between healthy human individuals. Study overall: CD8 memory received one plate per donor, CD8 naive two, CD4 memory three and CD4 naive three.

CDR3 size: 16 residues. Per the germline V gene, CDR1 is GTSNPN and CDR2 is SVGIG (reference sequence). V shed 7 bases and J 5 bases; nucleotides not matched to a gene: 18. The naive CD8 population came from CD45RO-negative cells selected for CCR7, without terminally differentiated effector memory CD45RA+ cells. Execution of the assay was at deep level. Assay used: immunoSEQ multiplex PCR; TCRdb lists only in-frame clones, some missing. The sample has roughly 2,000,000 clones, approximately 94% seen once. Source material: naive CD8+ T cells sorted from blood. The V gene is TRBV30, the J gene TRBJ2-3, with 7 bases identical to TRBD1. The TCR originated in a man aged 18 to 29 in good health. The chain's CDR3 is CASTPGTVEDLDTQYF. In DNA form, the CDR3 reads TGTGCCTCCACACCTGGGACAGTCGAGGACTTAGATACGCAGTATTTT.